This T cell receptor beta chain was obtained from a study of beta chain features in type 1 diabetes. Study findings and constraints: Type 1 diabetes patients had fewer VDJ junction insertions and more deletions. Within each of all four CD4+ subsets, Type 1 diabetes patients had TCRB CDR3s that were moderately but significantly shorter.

Cell sorting via CD45RO/CCR7/CD25/CD127/CD95/CD27 was performed to obtain CD4+ naive, central memory, regulatory and stem cell-like memory cells. Trimming at V came to 4 bases and at J to 7 bases, leaving 17 bases not matched to a gene. Germline V gene data show CDR1 as SGHNT and CDR2 as YYREEE (reference sequence). The CDR3 consists of 17 residues. The isolated RNA, all of it, was reverse transcribed, so expressed TCRB transcripts were what got sequenced. Data came from immunoSEQ multiplex PCR; TCRdb stores just in-frame clones and leaves some out. The sample holds about 140,000 clones, about 9.1% seen once. About this clone: Its antigen is unidentified.

J is TRBJ2-1 and V is TRBV5-4; 7 nucleotides match TRBD2. The origin of this receptor is a woman aged 35 to 49 in good health. Sequenced: central memory CD4+ T cells from blood. DNA of the CDR3: TGTGCCAGCAGCCCGGGAGGTTTGGCGGGGGTTGGGAATGAGCAGTTCTTC. Amino acid sequence: CASSPGGLAGVGNEQFF.